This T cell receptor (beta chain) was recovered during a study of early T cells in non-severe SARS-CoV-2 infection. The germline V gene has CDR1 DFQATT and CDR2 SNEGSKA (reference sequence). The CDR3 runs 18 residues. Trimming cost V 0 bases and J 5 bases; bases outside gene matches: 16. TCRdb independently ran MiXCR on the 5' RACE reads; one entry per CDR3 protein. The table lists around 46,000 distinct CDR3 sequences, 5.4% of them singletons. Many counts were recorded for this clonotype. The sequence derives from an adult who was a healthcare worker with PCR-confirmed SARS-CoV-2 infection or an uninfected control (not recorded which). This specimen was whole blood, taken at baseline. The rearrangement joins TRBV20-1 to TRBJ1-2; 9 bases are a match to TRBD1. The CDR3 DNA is TGCAGTGCTAGAGATGAAGGACAGGGATGGACAGGGGCTTATGGCTACACCTTC. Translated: CSARDEGQGWTGAYGYTF.